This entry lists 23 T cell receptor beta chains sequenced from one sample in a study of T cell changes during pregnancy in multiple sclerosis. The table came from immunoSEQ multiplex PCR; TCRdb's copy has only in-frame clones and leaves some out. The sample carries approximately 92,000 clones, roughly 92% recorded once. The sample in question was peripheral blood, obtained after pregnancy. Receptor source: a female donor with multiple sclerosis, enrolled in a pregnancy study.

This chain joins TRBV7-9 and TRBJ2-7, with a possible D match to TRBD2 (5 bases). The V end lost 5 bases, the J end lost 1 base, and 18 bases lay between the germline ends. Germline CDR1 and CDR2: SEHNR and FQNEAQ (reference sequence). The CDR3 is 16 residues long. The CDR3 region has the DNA TGTGCCAGCAGCCTGGGAAGGACTGGTGAGTCCTACGAGCAGTACTTC. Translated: CASSLGRTGESYEQYF.

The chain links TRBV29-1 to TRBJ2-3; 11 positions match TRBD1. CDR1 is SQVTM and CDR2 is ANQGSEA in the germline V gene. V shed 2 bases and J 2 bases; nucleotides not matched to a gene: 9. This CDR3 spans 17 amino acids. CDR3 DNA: TGCAGCGTTGAACCCCTTCGGGACAGGGGGGCCACAGATACGCAGTATTTT. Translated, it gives CSVEPLRDRGATDTQYF.

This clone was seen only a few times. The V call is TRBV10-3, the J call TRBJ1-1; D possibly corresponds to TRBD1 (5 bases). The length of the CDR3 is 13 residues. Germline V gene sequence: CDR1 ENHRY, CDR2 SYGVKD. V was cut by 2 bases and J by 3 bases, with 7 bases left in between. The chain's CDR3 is CAISEGRDTEAFF. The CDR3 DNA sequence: TGTGCCATCAGTGAGGGCAGGGACACTGAAGCTTTCTTT.

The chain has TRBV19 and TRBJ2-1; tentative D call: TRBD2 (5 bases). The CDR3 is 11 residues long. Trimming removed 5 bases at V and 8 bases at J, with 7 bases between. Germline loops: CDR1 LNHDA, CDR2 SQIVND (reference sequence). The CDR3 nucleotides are TGTGCCAGTAGTTTGCGGGATGAGCAGTTCTTC. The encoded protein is CASSLRDEQFF. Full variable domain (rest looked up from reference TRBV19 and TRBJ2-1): DGGITQSPKYLFRKEGQNVTLSCEQNLNHDAMYWYRQDPGQGLRLIYYSQIVNDFQKGDIAEGYSVSREKKESFPLTVTSAQKNPTAFYLCASSLRDEQFFGPGTRLTVL.

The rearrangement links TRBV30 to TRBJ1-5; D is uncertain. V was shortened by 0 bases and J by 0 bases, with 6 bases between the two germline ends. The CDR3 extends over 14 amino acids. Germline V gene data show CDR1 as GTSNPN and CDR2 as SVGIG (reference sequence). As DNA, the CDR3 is TGTGCCTGGAGTGTGCATAGTAGCAATCAGCCCCAGCATTTT. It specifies CAWSVHSSNQPQHF.

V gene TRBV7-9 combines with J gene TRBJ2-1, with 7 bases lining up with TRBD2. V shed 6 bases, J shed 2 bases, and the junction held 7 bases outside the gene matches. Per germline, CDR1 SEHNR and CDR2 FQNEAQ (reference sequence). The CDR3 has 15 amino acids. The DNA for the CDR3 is TGTGCCAGCAGTTCTGTACGGGGGGCCTACAATGAGCAGTTCTTC. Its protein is CASSSVRGAYNEQFF.

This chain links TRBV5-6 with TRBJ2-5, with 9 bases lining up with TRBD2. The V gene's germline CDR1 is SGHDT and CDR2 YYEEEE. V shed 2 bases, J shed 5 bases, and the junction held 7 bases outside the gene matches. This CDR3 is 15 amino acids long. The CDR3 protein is CASSFISGSGETQYF. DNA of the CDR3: TGTGCCAGCAGCTTCATTAGCGGGAGCGGGGAGACCCAGTACTTC.

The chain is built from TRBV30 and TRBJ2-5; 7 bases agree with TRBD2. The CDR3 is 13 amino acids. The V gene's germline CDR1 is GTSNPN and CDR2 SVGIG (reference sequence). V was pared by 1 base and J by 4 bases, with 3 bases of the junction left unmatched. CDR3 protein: CAWSAGLRETQYF. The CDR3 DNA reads TGTGCCTGGAGTGCGGGACTAAGAGAGACCCAGTACTTC. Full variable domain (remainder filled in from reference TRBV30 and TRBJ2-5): SQTIHQWPATLVQPVGSPLSLECTVEGTSNPNLYWYRQAAGRGLQLLFYSVGIGQISSEVPQNLSASRPQDRQFILSSKKLLLSDSGFYLCAWSAGLRETQYFGPGTRLLVL.

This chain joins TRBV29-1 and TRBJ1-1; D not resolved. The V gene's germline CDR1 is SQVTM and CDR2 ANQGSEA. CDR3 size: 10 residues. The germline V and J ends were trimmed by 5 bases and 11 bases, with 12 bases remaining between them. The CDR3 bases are TGCAGCGTTTCGAGCGCTGGGGCTTTCTTT. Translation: CSVSSAGAFF. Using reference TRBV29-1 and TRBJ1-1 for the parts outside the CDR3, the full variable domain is SAVISQKPSRDICQRGTSLTIQCQVDSQVTMMFWYRQQPGQSLTLIATANQGSEATYESGFVIDKFPISRPNLTFSTLTVSNMSPEDSSIYLCSVSSAGAFFGQGTRLTVV.

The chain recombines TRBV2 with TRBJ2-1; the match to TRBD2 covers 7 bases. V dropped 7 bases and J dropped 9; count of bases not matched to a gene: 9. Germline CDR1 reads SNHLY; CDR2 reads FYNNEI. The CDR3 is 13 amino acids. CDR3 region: CASTRTSLGEQFF. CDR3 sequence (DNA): TGTGCCAGCACCCGGACTAGTTTGGGTGAGCAGTTCTTC.

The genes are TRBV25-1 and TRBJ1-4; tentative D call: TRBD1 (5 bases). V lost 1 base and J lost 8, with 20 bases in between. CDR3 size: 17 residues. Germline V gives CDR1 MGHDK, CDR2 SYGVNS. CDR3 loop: CASSEWGTGEVTEKLFF. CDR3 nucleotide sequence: TGTGCCAGCAGTGAATGGGGAACAGGAGAAGTTACAGAAAAACTGTTTTTT.

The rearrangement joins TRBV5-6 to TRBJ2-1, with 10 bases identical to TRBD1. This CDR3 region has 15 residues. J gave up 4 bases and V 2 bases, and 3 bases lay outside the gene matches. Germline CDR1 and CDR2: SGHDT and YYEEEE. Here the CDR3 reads CASSFRDRGYNEQFF. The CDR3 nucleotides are TGTGCCAGCAGCTTTCGGGACAGGGGATACAATGAGCAGTTCTTC. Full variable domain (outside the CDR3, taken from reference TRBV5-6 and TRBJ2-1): DAGVTQSPTHLIKTRGQQVTLRCSPKSGHDTVSWYQQALGQGPQFIFQYYEEEERQRGNFPDRFSGHQFPNYSSELNVNALLLGDSALYLCASSFRDRGYNEQFFGPGTRLTVL.

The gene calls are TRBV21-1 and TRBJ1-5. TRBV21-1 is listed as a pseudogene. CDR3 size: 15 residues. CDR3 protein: CASSKSNYSNQPQHF. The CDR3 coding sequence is TGTGCCAGCAGCAAATCTAACTATAGCAATCAGCCCCAGCATTTT.

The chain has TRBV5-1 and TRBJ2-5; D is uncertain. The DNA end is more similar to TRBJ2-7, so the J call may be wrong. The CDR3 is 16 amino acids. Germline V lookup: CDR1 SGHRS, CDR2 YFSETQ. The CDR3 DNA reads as TGCGCCAGCAGCCCGGTACCCGGGTCAGTCTACTACGAGCAGTACTTC. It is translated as CASSPVPGSVYYEQYF.

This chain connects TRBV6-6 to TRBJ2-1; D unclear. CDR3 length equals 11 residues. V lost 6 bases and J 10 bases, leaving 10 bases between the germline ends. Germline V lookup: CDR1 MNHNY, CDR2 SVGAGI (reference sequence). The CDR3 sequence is CASRRGDEQFF. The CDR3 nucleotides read TGTGCCAGCAGGAGAGGTGACGAGCAGTTCTTC.

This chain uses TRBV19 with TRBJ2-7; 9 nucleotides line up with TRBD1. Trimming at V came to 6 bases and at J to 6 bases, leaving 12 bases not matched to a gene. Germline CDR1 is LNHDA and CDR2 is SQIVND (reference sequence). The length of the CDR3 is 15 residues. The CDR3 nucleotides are TGTGCCAGTAGGATCTCCGGGACAGGGACGAGCGAGCAGTACTTC. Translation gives CASRISGTGTSEQYF.

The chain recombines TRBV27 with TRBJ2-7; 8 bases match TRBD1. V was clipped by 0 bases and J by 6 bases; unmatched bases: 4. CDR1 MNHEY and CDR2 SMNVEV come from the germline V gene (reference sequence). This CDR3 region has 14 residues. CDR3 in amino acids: CASSLSSDRAEQYF. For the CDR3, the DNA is TGTGCCAGCAGTTTATCGTCGGACAGGGCCGAGCAGTACTTC.

DNA for the CDR3: TGTGCCAGTAGTATCAAGGGACAGGCGGCAGCTAACTATGGCTACACCTTC. It is translated as CASSIKGQAAANYGYTF. The chain joins TRBV19 to TRBJ1-2; 8 nucleotides line up with TRBD1. The J segment lost 0 bases and the V segment lost 3 bases, leaving 9 bases of the junction unmatched. Germline CDR1 LNHDA, CDR2 SQIVND (reference sequence). The length of the CDR3 is 17 residues. The entire variable domain, with the rest obtained from reference TRBV19 and TRBJ1-2, is as follows: DGGITQSPKYLFRKEGQNVTLSCEQNLNHDAMYWYRQDPGQGLRLIYYSQIVNDFQKGDIAEGYSVSREKKESFPLTVTSAQKNPTAFYLCASSIKGQAAANYGYTFGSGTRLTVV.

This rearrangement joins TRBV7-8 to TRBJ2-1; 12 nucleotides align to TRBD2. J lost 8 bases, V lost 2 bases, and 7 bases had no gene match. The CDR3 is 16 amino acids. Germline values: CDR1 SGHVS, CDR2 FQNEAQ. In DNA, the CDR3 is TGTGCCAGCAGCTTAACTAGCGGGAGGAGATTCGATGAGCAGTTCTTC. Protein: CASSLTSGRRFDEQFF.

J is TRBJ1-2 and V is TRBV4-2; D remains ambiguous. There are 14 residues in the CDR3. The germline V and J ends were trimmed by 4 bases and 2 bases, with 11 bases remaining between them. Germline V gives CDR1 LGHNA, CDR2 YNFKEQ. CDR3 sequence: CASSPLEGNYGYTF. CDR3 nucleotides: TGTGCCAGCAGCCCACTGGAGGGAAACTATGGCTACACCTTC.

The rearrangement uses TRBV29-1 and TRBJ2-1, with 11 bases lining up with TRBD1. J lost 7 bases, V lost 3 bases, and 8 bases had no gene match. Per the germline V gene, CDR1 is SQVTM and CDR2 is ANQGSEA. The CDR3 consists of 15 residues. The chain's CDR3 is CSVDRLGQGANEQFF. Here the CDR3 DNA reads TGCAGCGTTGACCGTTTAGGACAGGGGGCGAATGAGCAGTTCTTC.

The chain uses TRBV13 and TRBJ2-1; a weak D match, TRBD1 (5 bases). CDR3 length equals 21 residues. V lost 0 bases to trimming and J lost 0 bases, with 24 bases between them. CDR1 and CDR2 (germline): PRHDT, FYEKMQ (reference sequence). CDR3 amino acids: CASSLGSVATDVYSSYNEQFF. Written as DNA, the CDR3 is TGTGCCAGCAGCTTAGGGTCTGTTGCGACAGACGTTTATAGCTCCTACAATGAGCAGTTCTTC.

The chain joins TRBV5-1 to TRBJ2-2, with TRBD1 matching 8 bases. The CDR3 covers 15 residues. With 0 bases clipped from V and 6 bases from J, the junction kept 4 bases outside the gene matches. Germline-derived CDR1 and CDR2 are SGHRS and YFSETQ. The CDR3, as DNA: TGCGCCAGCAGCTTGGAGACAGGGGCGGCCGGGGAGCTGTTTTTT. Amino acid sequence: CASSLETGAAGELFF.